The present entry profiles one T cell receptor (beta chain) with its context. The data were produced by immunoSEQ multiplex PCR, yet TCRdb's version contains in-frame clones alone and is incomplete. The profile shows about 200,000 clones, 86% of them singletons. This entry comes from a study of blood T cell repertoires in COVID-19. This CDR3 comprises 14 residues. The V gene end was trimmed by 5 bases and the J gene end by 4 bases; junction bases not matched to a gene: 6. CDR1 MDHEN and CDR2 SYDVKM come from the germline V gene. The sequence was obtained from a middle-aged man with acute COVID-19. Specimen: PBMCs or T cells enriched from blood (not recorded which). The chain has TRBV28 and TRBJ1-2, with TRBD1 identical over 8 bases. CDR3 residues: CASSPRTGTYGYTF. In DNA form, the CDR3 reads TGTGCCAGCAGTCCCCGGACAGGGACCTATGGCTACACCTTC.